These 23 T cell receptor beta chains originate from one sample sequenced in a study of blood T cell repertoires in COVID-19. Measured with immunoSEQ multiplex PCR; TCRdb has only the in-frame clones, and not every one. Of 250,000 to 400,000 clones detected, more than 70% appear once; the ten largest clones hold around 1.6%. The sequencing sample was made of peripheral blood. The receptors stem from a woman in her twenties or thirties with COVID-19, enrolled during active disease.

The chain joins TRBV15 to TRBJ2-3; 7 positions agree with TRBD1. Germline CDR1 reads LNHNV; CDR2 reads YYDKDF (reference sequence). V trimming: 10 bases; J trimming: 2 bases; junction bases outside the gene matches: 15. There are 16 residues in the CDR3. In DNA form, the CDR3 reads TGTGCCATATCCGCTAGAGGGGGCCCTTTCACAGATACGCAGTATTTT. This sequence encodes CAISARGGPFTDTQYF.

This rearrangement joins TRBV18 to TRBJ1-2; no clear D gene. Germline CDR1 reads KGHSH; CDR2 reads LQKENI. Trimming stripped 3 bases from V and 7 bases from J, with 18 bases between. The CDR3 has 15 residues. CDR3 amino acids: CASSPDPEPPGGYTF. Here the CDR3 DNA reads TGTGCCAGCTCACCCGACCCAGAGCCTCCGGGTGGCTACACCTTC.

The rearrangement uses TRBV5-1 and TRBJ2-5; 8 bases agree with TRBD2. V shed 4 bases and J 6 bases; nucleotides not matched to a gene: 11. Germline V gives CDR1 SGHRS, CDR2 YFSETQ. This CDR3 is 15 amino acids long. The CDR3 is CASSLAGGAFQTQYF. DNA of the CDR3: TGCGCCAGCAGCCTCGCCGGGGGGGCCTTTCAGACCCAGTACTTC.

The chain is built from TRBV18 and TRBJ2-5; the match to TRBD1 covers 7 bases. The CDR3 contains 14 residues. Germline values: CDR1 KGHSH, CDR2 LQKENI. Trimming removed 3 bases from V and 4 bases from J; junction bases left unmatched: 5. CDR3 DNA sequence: TGTGCCAGCTCACCTACGACAGGGCTAGAGACCCAGTACTTC. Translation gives CASSPTTGLETQYF.

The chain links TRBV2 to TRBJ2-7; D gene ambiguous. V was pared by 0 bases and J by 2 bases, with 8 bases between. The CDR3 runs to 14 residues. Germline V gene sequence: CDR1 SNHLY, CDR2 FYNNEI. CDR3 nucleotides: TGTGCCAGCAGTGAAGCAATAACAGCCTACGAGCAGTACTTC. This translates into CASSEAITAYEQYF.

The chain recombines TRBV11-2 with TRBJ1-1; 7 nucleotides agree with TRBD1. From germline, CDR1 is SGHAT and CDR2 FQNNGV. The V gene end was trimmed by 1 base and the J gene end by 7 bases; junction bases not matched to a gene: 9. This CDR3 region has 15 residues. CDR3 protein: CASSLVATGSYEAFF. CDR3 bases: TGTGCCAGCAGCTTAGTAGCGACAGGGAGCTATGAAGCTTTCTTT.

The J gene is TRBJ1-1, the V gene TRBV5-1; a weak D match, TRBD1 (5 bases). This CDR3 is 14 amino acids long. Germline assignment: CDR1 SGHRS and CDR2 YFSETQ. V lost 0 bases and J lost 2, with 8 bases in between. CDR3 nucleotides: TGCGCCAGCAGCTTGGTGACAGCTAACACTGAAGCTTTCTTT. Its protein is CASSLVTANTEAFF.

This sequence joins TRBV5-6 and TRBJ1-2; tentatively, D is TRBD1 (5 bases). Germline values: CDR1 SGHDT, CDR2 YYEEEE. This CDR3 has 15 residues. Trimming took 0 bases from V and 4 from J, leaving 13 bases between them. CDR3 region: CASSLVQDPRYGYTF. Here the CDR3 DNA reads TGTGCCAGCAGCTTGGTACAGGACCCTCGCTATGGCTACACCTTC.

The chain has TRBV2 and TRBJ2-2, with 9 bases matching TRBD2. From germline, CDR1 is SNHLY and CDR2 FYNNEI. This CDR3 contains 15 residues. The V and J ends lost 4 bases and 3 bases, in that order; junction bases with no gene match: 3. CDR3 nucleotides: TGTGCCAGCAGTGGGGGGACTAGCCACACCGGGGAGCTGTTTTTT. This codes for CASSGGTSHTGELFF. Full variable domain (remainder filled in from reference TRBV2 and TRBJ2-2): EPEVTQTPSHQVTQMGQEVILRCVPISNHLYFYWYRQILGQKVEFLVSFYNNEISEKSEIFDDQFSVERPDGSNFTLKIRSTKLEDSAMYFCASSGGTSHTGELFFGEGSRLTVL.

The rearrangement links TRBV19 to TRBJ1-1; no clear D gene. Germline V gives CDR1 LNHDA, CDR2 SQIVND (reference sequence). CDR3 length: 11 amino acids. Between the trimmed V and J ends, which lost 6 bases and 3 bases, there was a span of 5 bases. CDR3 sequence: CASSKYTEAFF. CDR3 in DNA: TGTGCCAGTAGCAAATACACTGAAGCTTTCTTT.

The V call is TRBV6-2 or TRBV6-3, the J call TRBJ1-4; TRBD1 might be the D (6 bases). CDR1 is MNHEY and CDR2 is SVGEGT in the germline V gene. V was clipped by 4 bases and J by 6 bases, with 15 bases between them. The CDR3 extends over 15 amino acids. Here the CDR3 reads CASSSGQLGDEKLFF. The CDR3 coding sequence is TGTGCCAGCAGTTCCGGACAGCTTGGAGATGAAAAACTGTTTTTT.

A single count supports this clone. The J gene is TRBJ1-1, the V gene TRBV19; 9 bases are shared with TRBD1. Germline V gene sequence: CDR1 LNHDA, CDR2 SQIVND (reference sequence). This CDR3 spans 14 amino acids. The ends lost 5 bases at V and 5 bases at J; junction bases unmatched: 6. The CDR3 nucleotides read TGTGCCAGTAGTGCGGACAGGGGAATGACTGAAGCTTTCTTT. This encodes CASSADRGMTEAFF.

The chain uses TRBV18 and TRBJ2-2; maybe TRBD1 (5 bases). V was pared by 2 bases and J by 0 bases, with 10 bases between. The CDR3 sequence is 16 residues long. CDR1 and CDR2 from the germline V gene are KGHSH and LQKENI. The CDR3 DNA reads TGTGCCAGCTCACCAGAGACAGTACCGAACACCGGGGAGCTGTTTTTT. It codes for CASSPETVPNTGELFF. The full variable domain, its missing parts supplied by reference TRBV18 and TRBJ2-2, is NAGVMQNPRHLVRRRGQEARLRCSPMKGHSHVYWYRQLPEEGLKFMVYLQKENIIDESGMPKERFSAEFPKEGPSILRIQQVVRGDSAAYFCASSPETVPNTGELFFGEGSRLTVL.

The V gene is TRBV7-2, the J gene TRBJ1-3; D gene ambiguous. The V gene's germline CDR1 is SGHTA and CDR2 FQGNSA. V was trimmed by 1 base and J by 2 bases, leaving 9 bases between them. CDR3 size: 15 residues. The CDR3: CASSLGPGAGNTIYF. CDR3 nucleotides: TGTGCCAGCAGCTTAGGGCCCGGGGCTGGAAACACCATATATTTT.

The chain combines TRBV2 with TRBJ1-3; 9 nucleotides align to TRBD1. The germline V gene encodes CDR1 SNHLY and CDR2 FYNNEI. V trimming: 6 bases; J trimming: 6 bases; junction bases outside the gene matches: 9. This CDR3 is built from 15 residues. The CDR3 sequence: CASRDPGQGQNTIYF. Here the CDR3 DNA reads TGTGCCAGCAGGGACCCGGGACAGGGCCAAAACACCATATATTTT.

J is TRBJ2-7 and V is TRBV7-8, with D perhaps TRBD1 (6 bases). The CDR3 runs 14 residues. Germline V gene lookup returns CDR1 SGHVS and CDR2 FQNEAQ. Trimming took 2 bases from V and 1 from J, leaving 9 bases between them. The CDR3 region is CASSLFGQSYEQYF. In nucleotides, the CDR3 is TGTGCCAGCAGCTTATTCGGACAGTCCTACGAGCAGTACTTC.

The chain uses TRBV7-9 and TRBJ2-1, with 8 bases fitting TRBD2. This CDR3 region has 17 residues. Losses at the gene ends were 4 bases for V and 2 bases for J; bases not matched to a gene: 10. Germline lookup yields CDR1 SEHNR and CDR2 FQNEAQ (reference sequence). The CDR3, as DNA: TGTGCCAGCAGCTCAGCGGGGGCGGGGGCAACCTACAATGAGCAGTTCTTC. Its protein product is CASSSAGAGATYNEQFF.

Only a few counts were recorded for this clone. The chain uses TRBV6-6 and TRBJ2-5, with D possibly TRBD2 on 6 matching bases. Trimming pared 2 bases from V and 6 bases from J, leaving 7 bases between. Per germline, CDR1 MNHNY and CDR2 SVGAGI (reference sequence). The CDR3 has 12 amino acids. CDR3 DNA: TGTGCCAGCAGTTACGGAGGGAAGACCCAGTACTTC. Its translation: CASSYGGKTQYF.

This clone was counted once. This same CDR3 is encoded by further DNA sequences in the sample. The CDR3 sequence: CASSFGGLGGYTF. As DNA, the CDR3 is TGTGCCAGCAGTTTCGGGGGGCTAGGAGGCTACACCTTC. The chain recombines TRBV12-3 or TRBV12-4 with TRBJ1-2; possibly TRBD1 for D (6 bases). CDR3 size: 13 residues. V was cut by 3 bases and J by 8 bases, with 13 bases left in between.

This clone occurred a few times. The CDR3 sequence is CAWEEQGTMDYGYTF. CDR3 sequence (DNA): TGTGCCTGGGAAGAACAGGGGACAATGGACTATGGCTACACCTTC. J is TRBJ1-2 and V is TRBV30, with 7 bases aligning to TRBD1. Germline CDR1 and CDR2: GTSNPN and SVGIG (reference sequence). Unmatched junction bases numbered 12, after V lost 5 bases and J lost 3 bases. CDR3 size: 15 residues.

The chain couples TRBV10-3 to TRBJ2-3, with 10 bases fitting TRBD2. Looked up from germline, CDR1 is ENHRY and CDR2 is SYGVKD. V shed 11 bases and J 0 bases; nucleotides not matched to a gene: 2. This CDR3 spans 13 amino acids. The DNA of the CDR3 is TGTGCCGTGACTAGCGGGAGCACAGATACGCAGTATTTT. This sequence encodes CAVTSGSTDTQYF.

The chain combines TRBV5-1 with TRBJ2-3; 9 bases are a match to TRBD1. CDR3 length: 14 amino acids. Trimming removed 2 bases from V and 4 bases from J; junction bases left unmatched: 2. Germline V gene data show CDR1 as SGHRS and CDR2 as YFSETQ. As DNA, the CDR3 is TGCGCCAGCAGCTTCACAGGGGGCCCAGATACGCAGTATTTT. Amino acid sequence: CASSFTGGPDTQYF.

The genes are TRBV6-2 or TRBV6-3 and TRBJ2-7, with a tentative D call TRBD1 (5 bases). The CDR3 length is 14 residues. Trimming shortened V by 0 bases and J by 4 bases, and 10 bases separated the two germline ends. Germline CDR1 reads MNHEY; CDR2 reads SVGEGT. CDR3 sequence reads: CASSYSAGIYEQYV. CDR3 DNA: TGTGCCAGCAGTTACTCGGCAGGGATATACGAGCAGTACGTC.